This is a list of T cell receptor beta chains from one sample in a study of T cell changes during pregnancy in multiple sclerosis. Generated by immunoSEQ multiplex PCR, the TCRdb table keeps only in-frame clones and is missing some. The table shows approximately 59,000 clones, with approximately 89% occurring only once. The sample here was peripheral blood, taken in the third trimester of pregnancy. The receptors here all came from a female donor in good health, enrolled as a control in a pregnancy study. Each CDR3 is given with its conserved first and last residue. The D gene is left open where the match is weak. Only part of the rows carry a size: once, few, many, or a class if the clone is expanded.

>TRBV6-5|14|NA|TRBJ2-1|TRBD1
TGTGCCAGCAGTGTCCCCGGGACAGGGACTGAGCAGTTCTTC
CASSVPGTGTEQFF
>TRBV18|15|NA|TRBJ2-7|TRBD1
TGTGCCAGCTCACTAGGGAGGGACAGGGTTAACGAGCAGTACTTC
CASSLGRDRVNEQYF
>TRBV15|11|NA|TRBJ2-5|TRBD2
TGTGCAAGCGGGGGGCCAGAGACCCAGTACTTC
CASGGPETQYF
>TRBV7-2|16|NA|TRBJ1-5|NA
TGTGCCAGCAGCTTAGGGAGGTCCGCGGGGAATCAGCCCCAGCATTTT
CASSLGRSAGNQPQHF
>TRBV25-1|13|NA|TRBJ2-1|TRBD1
TGTGCCAGCAGTGACAGGGGGCCGGATGAGCAGTTCTTC
CASSDRGPDEQFF
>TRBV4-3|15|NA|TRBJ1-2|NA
TGCGCCAGCAGCCAGGATGGGGCGGGAAACTATGGCTACACCTTC
CASSQDGAGNYGYTF
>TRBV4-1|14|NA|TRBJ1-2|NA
TGCGCCAGCAGCTCATTAGGGGGGGCCAGGGGCTACACCTTC
CASSSLGGARGYTF
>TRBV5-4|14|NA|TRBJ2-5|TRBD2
TGTGCCAGCAGCTTGGCAGGGAGGGAAGAGACCCAGTACTTC
CASSLAGREETQYF
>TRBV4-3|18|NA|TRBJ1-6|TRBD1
TGCGCCAGCAGCCAAACGACAGGGGGGGGAGGATATAATTCACCCCTCCACTTT
CASSQTTGGGGYNSPLHF
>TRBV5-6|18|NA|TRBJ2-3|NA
TGTGCCAGCAGCTTGTTTACCGGGACAAAAGGGGGCACAGATACGCAGTATTTT
CASSLFTGTKGGTDTQYF
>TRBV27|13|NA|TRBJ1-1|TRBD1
TGTGCCAGCAGTCTAGACAGGGCCACTGAAGCTTTCTTT
CASSLDRATEAFF
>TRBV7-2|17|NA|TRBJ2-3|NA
TGTGCCAGCAGCCCCCCTGTGGGGGGGCGCAGCACAGATACGCAGTATTTT
CASSPPVGGRSTDTQYF
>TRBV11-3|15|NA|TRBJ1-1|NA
TGTGCCAGCGGGGATGAGGGCCGCATGAACACTGAAGCTTTCTTT
CASGDEGRMNTEAFF
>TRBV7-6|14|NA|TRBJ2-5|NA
TGTGCCAGCAGCTTATGGAGACAGAGAGAGACCCAGTACTTC
CASSLWRQRETQYF
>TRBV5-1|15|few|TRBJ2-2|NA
TGCGCCAGCAGCGTGGAGGGGAAGAACACCGGGGAGCTGTTTTTT
CASSVEGKNTGELFF
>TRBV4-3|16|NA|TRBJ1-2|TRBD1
TGCGCCAGCAGCCCGACAGGGAAAGGATTTAACTATGGCTACACCTTC
CASSPTGKGFNYGYTF
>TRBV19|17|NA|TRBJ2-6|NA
TGTGCCAGTAGTATAGATGGCCGAGGGTCTGGGGCCAACGTCCTGACTTTC
CASSIDGRGSGANVLTF
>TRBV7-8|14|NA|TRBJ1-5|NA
TGTGCCAGTCGGGGGGTACATAGCAATCAGCCCCAGCATTTT
CASRGVHSNQPQHF
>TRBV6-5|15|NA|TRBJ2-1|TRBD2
TGTGCCAGCAGTTACAAGCGGGGCTCCTACAATGAGCAGTTCTTC
CASSYKRGSYNEQFF
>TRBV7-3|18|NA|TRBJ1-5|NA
TGTGCCAGCAGCGAAAGACGGGGATTCGCCCATCTACGAGCAGCCCAGCATTTT
CASSERRGFAHLRAAQHF
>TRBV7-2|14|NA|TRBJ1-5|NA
TGTGCCAGCAGCACCCGGACAGACAATCAGCCCCAGCATTTT
CASSTRTDNQPQHF
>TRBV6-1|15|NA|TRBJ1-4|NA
TGTGCCAGCAGTGGAAGGAGCCCACGGATCGAAAAACTGTTTTTT
CASSGRSPRIEKLFF
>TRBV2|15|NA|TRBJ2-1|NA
TGTGCCAGCAGTACCCCACTCGACTCCTACAATGAGCAGTTCTTC
CASSTPLDSYNEQFF